These 32 T cell receptor beta chains were sequenced from one sample in a study of blood T cell repertoires in COVID-19 (dated by TCRdb to the early 2020s). Library preparation employed the immunoSEQ multiplex PCR assay. The source is immuneACCESS, and TCRdb retained only in-frame sequences with V and J called. Part of the clones is not carried over; for the studies checked, unresolved V genes explain less than half of this, and the remainder is unexplained. In this sample the table shows about 320,000 clones, around 88% of which occur a single time. In total, the top ten clones hold 1.5% to 2% of the sample. The specimen was peripheral blood. These receptors were taken from a woman between 50 and 59 years old with acute or convalescent COVID-19.

This clone was seen a single time. The rearrangement links TRBV28 to TRBJ2-7, with D perhaps matching TRBD1 (6 bases). Trimming cost V 3 bases and J 3 bases, with 12 bases left between them. The CDR3 length is 14 residues. Looked up from germline, CDR1 is MDHEN and CDR2 is SYDVKM. Here the CDR3 reads CASSFTDRLYEQYF. CDR3 nucleotide sequence: TGTGCCAGCAGTTTCACCGACAGGCTCTACGAGCAGTACTTC. The entire variable domain, with the rest obtained from reference TRBV28 and TRBJ2-7, is as follows: DVKVTQSSRYLVKRTGEKVFLECVQDMDHENMFWYRQDPGLGLRLIYFSYDVKMKEKGDIPEGYSVSREKKERFSLILESASTNQTSMYLCASSFTDRLYEQYFGPGTRLTVT.

In this sample, this clone turned up once. The chain recombines TRBV11-2 with TRBJ1-2; 9 nucleotides align to TRBD1. The CDR3 covers 16 residues. V trimming: 4 bases; J trimming: 4 bases; junction bases outside the gene matches: 10. The germline CDR1 and CDR2 sequences are SGHAT and FQNNGV. The CDR3 sequence: CASSSRGQGFLYGYTF. CDR3 DNA sequence: TGTGCCAGCAGCTCGCGCGGACAGGGGTTCCTCTATGGCTACACCTTC. The whole variable domain, filled in from reference TRBV11-2 and TRBJ1-2, reads EAGVAQSPRYKIIEKRQSVAFWCNPISGHATLYWYQQILGQGPKLLIQFQNNGVVDDSQLPKDRFSAERLKGVDSTLKIQPAKLEDSAVYLCASSSRGQGFLYGYTFGSGTRLTVV.

The chain uses TRBV6-5 and TRBJ2-7; D is possibly TRBD1 (5 bases). The CDR3 is made up of 13 amino acids. V was clipped by 8 bases and J by 0 bases, with 11 bases between them. CDR1 and CDR2 from the germline V gene are MNHEY and SVGAGI. CDR3 nucleotide sequence: TGTGCCAGCTTTGACAGAGGCTCCTACGAGCAGTACTTC. The encoded protein is CASFDRGSYEQYF.

The genes are TRBV5-1 and TRBJ1-5; no clear D gene. The V gene lost 4 bases and the J gene lost 4 bases, with 12 bases spanning the gap. CDR1 is SGHRS, CDR2 YFSETQ, per germline. The CDR3 has 14 amino acids. The CDR3 here is CASSPGSRNQPQHF. Here the CDR3 DNA reads TGCGCCAGCAGCCCGGGGAGTCGTAATCAGCCCCAGCATTTT.

This rearrangement joins TRBV6-5 to TRBJ1-1; no clear D gene. Trimming pared 8 bases from V and 1 base from J, leaving 11 bases between. Germline CDR1 reads MNHEY; CDR2 reads SVGAGI. This CDR3 spans 13 amino acids. The CDR3 is CASRGVRNTEAFF. DNA for the CDR3: TGTGCCAGCCGGGGTGTAAGGAACACTGAAGCTTTCTTT.

This chain connects TRBV7-8 to TRBJ1-4, with no clear D. The V gene lost 4 bases and the J gene lost 2 bases, with 5 bases spanning the gap. This CDR3 comprises 13 residues. Per the germline V gene, CDR1 is SGHVS and CDR2 is FQNEAQ. The CDR3, as DNA: TGTGCCAGCAGCTCTGAGACTAATGAAAAACTGTTTTTT. As protein: CASSSETNEKLFF. Full variable domain (remainder filled in from reference TRBV7-8 and TRBJ1-4): GAGVSQSPRYKVAKRGQDVALRCDPISGHVSLFWYQQALGQGPEFLTYFQNEAQLDKSGLPSDRFFAERPEGSVSTLKIQRTQQEDSAVYLCASSSETNEKLFFGSGTQLSVL.

The V and J genes are TRBV24-1 and TRBJ2-7, with 15 bases identical to TRBD2. After removal of 4 bases from V and 5 bases from J, the junction contained 2 bases not matched to a gene. Looked up from germline, CDR1 is KGHDR and CDR2 is SFDVKD. This CDR3 has 15 residues. The CDR3 coding sequence is TGTGCCACCAGTGACGGGACTAGCGGGAGGAACGAGCAGTACTTC. As protein: CATSDGTSGRNEQYF.

The V and J genes are TRBV6-5 and TRBJ2-7; 8 bases are a match to TRBD1. The CDR3 totals 13 residues. Germline assignment: CDR1 MNHEY and CDR2 SVGAGI. With 4 bases clipped from V and 6 bases from J, the junction kept 5 bases outside the gene matches. The DNA of the CDR3 is TGTGCCAGCAGTTCTCCCGGACAGGGCGAGCAGTACTTC. Its translation is CASSSPGQGEQYF.

This CDR3 reads CASRRLAGWNEQFF. The CDR3 bases are TGTGCCAGCAGGCGGCTAGCGGGATGGAATGAGCAGTTCTTC. The chain joins TRBV6-5 to TRBJ2-1, with TRBD2 identical over 9 bases. V trimming: 6 bases; J trimming: 7 bases; junction bases outside the gene matches: 7. CDR1 and CDR2 from the germline V gene are MNHEY and SVGAGI. CDR3 size: 14 residues.

The rearrangement joins TRBV6-5 to TRBJ2-2; 7 bases are shared with TRBD2. The CDR3 spans 16 residues. With 2 bases clipped from V and 2 bases from J, the junction kept 5 bases outside the gene matches. Per germline, CDR1 MNHEY and CDR2 SVGAGI. The CDR3 loop reads CASSYGLAVNTGELFF. CDR3 in DNA: TGTGCCAGCAGTTACGGGCTAGCGGTCAACACCGGGGAGCTGTTTTTT.

This chain uses TRBV19 with TRBJ1-1, with TRBD1 matching over 9 bases. The V and J ends lost 7 bases and 1 base, in that order; junction bases with no gene match: 4. CDR1 and CDR2 from the germline V gene are LNHDA and SQIVND (reference sequence). This CDR3 comprises 14 residues. CDR3 in DNA: TGTGCCAGTAAACAGGGGGCAGGGAACACTGAAGCTTTCTTT. Amino acids: CASKQGAGNTEAFF.

The V gene is TRBV7-9, the J gene TRBJ1-1; the D gene is possibly TRBD1 (5 bases). Germline CDR1 SEHNR, CDR2 FQNEAQ (reference sequence). The CDR3 has 15 residues. Trimming pared 3 bases from V and 5 bases from J, leaving 16 bases between. The CDR3 reads CASSFEGHLRTEAFF. In DNA form, the CDR3 reads TGTGCCAGCAGCTTCGAAGGACACTTGAGGACTGAAGCTTTCTTT.

The chain has TRBV30 and TRBJ2-7; the D gene is possibly TRBD2 (6 bases). Germline V gives CDR1 GTSNPN, CDR2 SVGIG (reference sequence). The CDR3 runs 14 residues. V shed 1 base and J shed 7 bases, with 17 bases lying between them. The CDR3 DNA follows: TGTGCCTGGAGTGGAGGGACCGTGCGGGGTGAGCAGTACTTC. Encoded protein: CAWSGGTVRGEQYF. The complete variable domain, with remaining parts taken from reference TRBV30 and TRBJ2-7, reads SQTIHQWPATLVQPVGSPLSLECTVEGTSNPNLYWYRQAAGRGLQLLFYSVGIGQISSEVPQNLSASRPQDRQFILSSKKLLLSDSGFYLCAWSGGTVRGEQYFGPGTRLTVT.

The chain employs TRBV27 and TRBJ1-4; 12 bases are shared with TRBD1. Trimming cost V 5 bases and J 9 bases; bases outside gene matches: 22. Germline V gene data show CDR1 as MNHEY and CDR2 as SMNVEV (reference sequence). CDR3 length: 20 residues. The CDR3 is CASSADPGQGALVFGKKLFF. CDR3 nucleotide sequence: TGTGCCAGCAGTGCGGATCCGGGACAGGGGGCTCTTGTGTTCGGGAAAAAACTGTTTTTT.

This clone was seen only once. The rearrangement joins TRBV21-1 to TRBJ2-1; no DNA check was done on the table's D call, TRBD1. TRBV21-1 is flagged as a pseudogene. CDR3 length: 12 residues. The CDR3 here is CASSGRGLEQFF. The CDR3 DNA reads TGTGCCAGCAGTGGCAGGGGGTTAGAGCAGTTCTTC.

The chain joins TRBV11-3 to TRBJ2-2, with D tentatively TRBD1 (5 bases). The CDR3 is 13 residues long. Germline assignment: CDR1 SGHNT and CDR2 YENEEA. Trimming pared 1 base from V and 8 bases from J, leaving 8 bases between. CDR3: CASSLGGPGELFF. The CDR3 DNA reads as TGTGCCAGCAGCTTAGGGGGCCCGGGGGAGCTGTTTTTT. Combining the CDR3 with reference TRBV11-3 and TRBJ2-2 gives the whole variable domain EAGVVQSPRYKIIEKKQPVAFWCNPISGHNTLYWYLQNLGQGPELLIRYENEEAVDDSQLPKDRFSAERLKGVDSTLKIQPAELGDSAVYLCASSLGGPGELFFGEGSRLTVL.

The chain joins TRBV11-2 to TRBJ2-7, with D possibly matching TRBD2 (6 bases). V shed 1 base and J shed 2 bases, with 12 bases lying between them. The CDR3 covers 15 residues. CDR1 and CDR2 from the germline V gene are SGHAT and FQNNGV. For the CDR3, the DNA is TGTGCCAGCAGCTTAGGGTTTTCGGGGGCCTACGAGCAGTACTTC. Amino acid sequence: CASSLGFSGAYEQYF.

The V and J genes are TRBV11-3 and TRBJ2-2; TRBD2 aligns across 9 bases. CDR3 length: 15 amino acids. V lost 0 bases to trimming and J lost 7 bases; unmatched junction nucleotides: 3. The germline CDR1 and CDR2 sequences are SGHNT and YENEEA. In DNA form, the CDR3 reads TGTGCCAGCAGCTTAGAAGCGGGAGGACGCGGGGAGCTGTTTTTT. It specifies CASSLEAGGRGELFF. The full variable domain, with the rest looked up from reference TRBV11-3 and TRBJ2-2, is EAGVVQSPRYKIIEKKQPVAFWCNPISGHNTLYWYLQNLGQGPELLIRYENEEAVDDSQLPKDRFSAERLKGVDSTLKIQPAELGDSAVYLCASSLEAGGRGELFFGEGSRLTVL.

The chain employs TRBV7-9 and TRBJ1-1, with unresolved D. This CDR3 has 13 amino acids. Germline V gives CDR1 SEHNR, CDR2 FQNEAQ (reference sequence). Deletions cut 1 base from V and 7 bases from J, with 10 bases between. CDR3 protein: CASSLGFEGEAFF. CDR3 in DNA: TGTGCCAGCAGCTTAGGATTTGAGGGTGAAGCTTTCTTT.

The chain uses TRBV18 and TRBJ2-7, with 7 bases that match TRBD2. The CDR3 loop spans 15 amino acids. Germline assignment: CDR1 KGHSH and CDR2 LQKENI. The trim removed 1 base at V and 5 bases at J, leaving 8 bases unmatched. CDR3 sequence (DNA): TGTGCCAGCTCACCACTGGCGGGAGAATGGAACGAGCAGTACTTC. It specifies CASSPLAGEWNEQYF.

This chain connects TRBV9 to TRBJ2-4; D uncertain. The length of the CDR3 is 16 residues. Germline CDR1 SGDLS, CDR2 YYNGEE. V was cut by 2 bases and J by 0 bases, with 12 bases left in between. The DNA of the CDR3 is TGTGCCAGCAGCGTTGGTCCAGGCTTAGCCAAAAACATTCAGTACTTC. Its translation: CASSVGPGLAKNIQYF. Supplemented by reference TRBV9 and TRBJ2-4, the full variable domain reads DSGVTQTPKHLITATGQRVTLRCSPRSGDLSVYWYQQSLDQGLQFLIQYYNGEERAKGNILERFSAQQFPDLHSELNLSSLELGDSALYFCASSVGPGLAKNIQYFGAGTRLSVL.

V and J are TRBV19 and TRBJ1-1; 7 bases agree with TRBD1. CDR1 LNHDA and CDR2 SQIVND come from the germline V gene (reference sequence). The CDR3 sequence is 15 residues long. V was pared by 4 bases and J by 3 bases, with 8 bases of the junction left unmatched. Written as DNA, the CDR3 is TGTGCCAGTAGTACTAGGGGGCGTACGGACACTGAAGCTTTCTTT. Translating gives CASSTRGRTDTEAFF.

This clone was seen just once. The chain is built from TRBV29-1 and TRBJ1-2; TRBD1 matches at 9 bases. This CDR3 region has 13 residues. V was pared by 6 bases and J by 5 bases, with 7 bases of the junction left unmatched. Germline CDR1 reads SQVTM; CDR2 reads ANQGSEA. Here the CDR3 reads CSVTGTGRYGYTF. The CDR3, as DNA: TGCAGCGTGACGGGGACAGGGCGGTATGGCTACACCTTC.

The chain joins TRBV29-1 to TRBJ2-5; unclear D gene. This CDR3 comprises 13 residues. V lost 2 bases, J lost 1 base, and 8 bases lay in between. The germline V gene encodes CDR1 SQVTM and CDR2 ANQGSEA. CDR3 protein: CSVELASQETQYF. DNA for the CDR3: TGCAGCGTTGAATTGGCCAGCCAAGAGACCCAGTACTTC.

The CDR3 protein is CASSSGTQYF. In DNA, the CDR3 is TGTGCCAGCAGTTCGGGTACGCAGTATTTT. The V and J genes are TRBV6-2 or TRBV6-3 and TRBJ2-3; D is undetermined. CDR1 and CDR2 (germline): MNHEY, SVGEGT. V lost 4 bases, J lost 8 bases, and 4 bases lay in between. The CDR3 spans 10 residues.

The chain has TRBV5-4 and TRBJ2-2, with 7 bases matching TRBD1. CDR3 size: 15 residues. Germline CDR1 reads SGHNT; CDR2 reads YYREEE (reference sequence). The trim removed 2 bases at V and 3 bases at J, leaving 4 bases unmatched. This chain's CDR3 is CASSFRDSYTGELFF. The CDR3, as DNA: TGTGCCAGCAGCTTCCGGGACAGTTACACCGGGGAGCTGTTTTTT. The whole variable domain, filled in from reference TRBV5-4 and TRBJ2-2, reads ETGVTQSPTHLIKTRGQQVTLRCSSQSGHNTVSWYQQALGQGPQFIFQYYREEENGRGNFPPRFSGLQFPNYSSELNVNALELDDSALYLCASSFRDSYTGELFFGEGSRLTVL.

The chain combines TRBV2 with TRBJ1-1, with a possible D match to TRBD1 (5 bases). The CDR3 runs to 12 residues. Per the germline V gene, CDR1 is SNHLY and CDR2 is FYNNEI. V lost 9 bases to trimming and J lost 3 bases, with 11 bases between them. Here the CDR3 DNA reads TGTGCCAGTCTTCAGGGCTACACTGAAGCTTTCTTT. This gives the protein CASLQGYTEAFF.

This chain uses TRBV5-1 with TRBJ2-7, with a weak D call TRBD1 (6 bases). This CDR3 contains 16 residues. The V gene's germline CDR1 is SGHRS and CDR2 YFSETQ. V was clipped by 0 bases and J by 4 bases, with 17 bases between them. In nucleotides, the CDR3 is TGCGCCAGCAGCTTGGGTTCGGCAGGGGTTGCTTACGAGCAGTACTTC. Amino acids: CASSLGSAGVAYEQYF.

The chain uses TRBV5-1 and TRBJ2-7; D unresolved. With 0 bases removed from V and 7 bases from J, the gap between germline ends came to 14 bases. The germline gives CDR1 SGHRS, CDR2 YFSETQ. The CDR3 spans 14 residues. This CDR3 is CASSLGTYAREQYF. CDR3 coding DNA: TGCGCCAGCAGCTTGGGAACCTATGCGAGGGAGCAGTACTTC.

The chain is built from TRBV6-2 or TRBV6-3 and TRBJ2-7; perhaps TRBD2 as D (6 bases). This CDR3 region has 15 residues. Germline V gene lookup returns CDR1 MNHEY and CDR2 SVGEGT. Deletions cut 2 bases from V and 1 base from J, with 12 bases between. CDR3 nucleotide sequence: TGTGCCAGCAGTTACGGGGGGAGGCCTTCCTACGAGCAGTACTTC. Protein sequence: CASSYGGRPSYEQYF.

The chain is built from TRBV7-2 and TRBJ1-1; D possibly corresponds to TRBD1 (5 bases). V was pared by 1 base and J by 3 bases, with 9 bases between. The CDR3 totals 14 residues. Germline lookup yields CDR1 SGHTA and CDR2 FQGNSA. Written as DNA, the CDR3 is TGTGCCAGCAGCTTAGGAGCAGGGTACACTGAAGCTTTCTTT. Protein product: CASSLGAGYTEAFF.

V gene TRBV3-1 (or the pseudogene TRBV3-2) combines with J gene TRBJ2-2; D perhaps matches TRBD1 (6 bases). This CDR3 has 15 residues. V dropped 5 bases and J dropped 2 bases, with 12 bases sitting between them. Germline values: CDR1 LGHDT, CDR2 YNNKEL (reference sequence). The CDR3 here is CASSKDRLNTGELFF. The CDR3 DNA reads as TGTGCCAGCAGCAAGGACAGACTTAACACCGGGGAGCTGTTTTTT.